The rows below give T cell receptor beta chains drawn from one sample of a study of cytomegalovirus exposure and HLA in healthy donors. Clones were read by immunoSEQ multiplex PCR, and TCRdb kept only the in-frame ones, dropping some. The table has about 170,000 clones, about 85% seen once. The sample taken for sequencing was PBMCs. The receptors were sampled from a man aged 30-40 years in good health and CMV-seropositive. The CDR3 runs from the conserved cysteine through the conserved F or W. A D gene is named only where the DNA matches it firmly. Clone size is shown for a subset of rows, as once, few, many or a class of expanded clone.

d_call,j_call,clone_size,v_call,cdr3_aa,cdr3_nt
NA,TRBJ2-1,few,TRBV29-1,CSVEESSTPSGEQFF,TGCAGCGTTGAAGAGTCCAGTACTCCTTCGGGTGAGCAGTTCTTC
NA,TRBJ2-1,NA,TRBV10-3,CAISSQEGSYNEQFF,TGTGCCATCAGTTCGCAGGAGGGCTCCTACAATGAGCAGTTCTTC
TRBD2,TRBJ2-1,NA,TRBV28,CASGGSLGGGREVYNEQFF,TGTGCCAGCGGAGGTAGCCTGGGTGGCGGGCGGGAGGTCTACAATGAGCAGTTCTTC
TRBD2,TRBJ2-1,NA,TRBV6-5,CASSPMIAGGNEQFF,TGTGCCAGCAGTCCCATGATAGCGGGGGGCAATGAGCAGTTCTTC
NA,TRBJ1-4,NA,TRBV7-2,CASSLAAGGEKLFF,TGTGCCAGCAGCTTAGCTGCCGGAGGAGAAAAACTGTTTTTT
TRBD2,TRBJ2-1,NA,TRBV18,CASSPLPGGNNEQFF,TGTGCCAGCTCACCACTACCGGGAGGGAACAATGAGCAGTTCTTC
NA,TRBJ2-3,NA,TRBV14,CASSQAGGLSTDTQYF,TGTGCCAGCAGCCAAGCAGGGGGGCTTAGCACAGATACGCAGTATTTT
TRBD2,TRBJ2-1,once,TRBV7-3,CASSLTPSGSARFF,TGTGCCAGCAGCTTAACGCCTAGCGGGAGCGCTCGGTTCTTC
TRBD2,TRBJ2-3,NA,TRBV29-1,CSENLAATDTQYF,TGCAGCGAAAATCTAGCGGCAACAGATACGCAGTATTTT
TRBD1,TRBJ1-2,NA,TRBV7-3,CASSPQPGQGARGYTF,TGTGCCAGCAGCCCGCAACCGGGACAGGGGGCGCGGGGCTACACCTTC
NA,TRBJ2-3,NA,TRBV4-3,CASSQEQPGATDTQYF,TGCGCCAGCAGCCAAGAACAGCCGGGAGCAACAGATACGCAGTATTTT
TRBD2,TRBJ2-3,NA,TRBV7-6,CASSHRLAAASTDTQYF,TGTGCCAGCAGCCACAGACTAGCAGCGGCTAGCACAGATACGCAGTATTTT
NA,TRBJ1-4,NA,TRBV7-9,CASSPRDNSEKLFF,TGTGCCAGCAGCCCCCGGGACAATTCTGAAAAACTGTTTTTT
NA,TRBJ1-3,NA,TRBV7-7,CAPTGSSGNTIYF,TGTGCCCCAACAGGGTCCTCTGGAAACACCATATATTTT
NA,TRBJ2-5,NA,TRBV4-1,CASSQELYGQETQYF,TGCGCCAGCAGCCAAGAACTGTACGGTCAAGAGACCCAGTACTTC
NA,TRBJ2-7,NA,TRBV7-2,CASSSVLASDEQYF,TGTGCCAGCAGCTCTGTACTAGCTAGCGACGAGCAGTACTTC
NA,TRBJ1-4,NA,TRBV10-3,CAISVGSGFAEKLFF,TGTGCCATCAGTGTCGGGTCTGGGTTTGCTGAAAAACTGTTTTTT
TRBD2,TRBJ2-7,NA,TRBV11-3,CASSLRAGLASNEQYF,TGTGCCAGCAGCTTAAGGGCGGGACTAGCGTCCAACGAGCAGTACTTC
TRBD2,TRBJ2-2,NA,TRBV7-2,CASSLGGTSTGELFF,TGTGCCAGCAGCTTAGGCGGGACTAGTACTGGGGAGCTGTTTTTT
TRBD1,TRBJ2-1,NA,TRBV5-1,CASRTGGTGSNEQFF,TGCGCCAGCAGAACCGGTGGGACAGGGAGCAATGAGCAGTTCTTC
NA,TRBJ2-1,NA,TRBV4-2,CASSQSPGGSYNEQFF,TGTGCCAGCAGCCAATCACCAGGGGGGAGCTACAATGAGCAGTTCTTC
NA,TRBJ2-1,NA,TRBV18,CASSPRPGVYNEQFF,TGTGCCAGCTCACCACGGCCCGGGGTCTACAATGAGCAGTTCTTC
NA,TRBJ2-2,many,TRBV19,CATRENGGANTGELFF,TGTGCCACTCGGGAGAACGGCGGGGCCAACACCGGGGAGCTGTTTTTT
TRBD2,TRBJ2-7,NA,TRBV9,CASSVEPSGFYEQYF,TGTGCCAGCAGCGTAGAGCCTAGCGGTTTCTACGAGCAGTACTTC
TRBD2,TRBJ2-5,NA,TRBV18,CASSPVSSGSGETQYF,TGTGCCAGCTCACCGGTTTCTAGCGGGAGTGGTGAGACCCAGTACTTC
NA,TRBJ2-2,NA,TRBV4-2,CASSQTASTGELFF,TGTGCCAGCAGCCAGACAGCATCCACCGGGGAGCTGTTTTTT
TRBD1,TRBJ1-1,few,TRBV7-3,CASSMTGGPNTEAFF,TGTGCCAGCAGCATGACAGGGGGCCCGAACACTGAAGCTTTCTTT
TRBD2,TRBJ2-1,NA,TRBV7-8,CASSLGLAGGPTDEQFF,TGTGCCAGCAGCTTAGGACTAGCGGGAGGGCCGACCGATGAGCAGTTCTTC
NA,TRBJ2-3,NA,TRBV27,CASTQGLTQYF,TGTGCCAGCACCCAGGGCCTTACGCAGTATTTT
NA,TRBJ2-7,NA,TRBV18,CANSPRAPEQYF,TGTGCCAACTCACCACGGGCCCCCGAGCAGTACTTC
TRBD1,TRBJ1-1,few,TRBV6-5,CASSHLGTANTEAFF,TGTGCCAGCAGCCACCTGGGGACAGCGAACACTGAAGCTTTCTTT
TRBD1,TRBJ2-7,few,TRBV28,CASSTPDRAYEQYF,TGTGCCAGCAGTACTCCGGACAGGGCTTACGAGCAGTACTTC
NA,TRBJ2-7,NA,TRBV27,CASSLASASSYEQYF,TGTGCCAGCAGTTTAGCTAGCGCTAGCTCCTACGAGCAGTACTTC
TRBD1,TRBJ1-2,few,TRBV4-1,CASSQLDRADYGYTF,TGCGCCAGCAGCCAACTCGACAGGGCGGACTATGGCTACACCTTC
TRBD1,TRBJ2-7,NA,TRBV5-1,CASSLGTVYEQYF,TGCGCCAGCAGCCTGGGGACAGTCTACGAGCAGTACTTC
TRBD1,TRBJ1-5,NA,TRBV2,CASSGTGGDQPQHF,TGTGCCAGCAGTGGCACAGGGGGTGATCAGCCCCAGCATTTT
NA,TRBJ2-1,NA,TRBV6-6,CASISRDSPHNEQFF,TGTGCCAGCATTAGCCGCGACAGCCCCCACAATGAGCAGTTCTTC
NA,TRBJ2-5,NA,TRBV27,CASSPQNREPWYQETQYF,TGTGCCAGCAGTCCCCAAAACCGGGAACCCTGGTACCAAGAGACCCAGTACTTC
NA,TRBJ1-2,few,TRBV18,CASSTGTYGYTF,TGTGCCAGCTCAACAGGGACGTATGGCTACACCTTC